The 14 T cell receptor beta chains presented below share a single source sample, sequenced in a study of cytomegalovirus exposure and HLA in healthy donors. The PCR had 60 Vbeta and 13 Jbeta primers. TCRdb's table, derived via immunoSEQ multiplex PCR, lists solely in-frame clones and lacks some. The table has about 140,000 clones, 70% to 80% seen once; the top ten hold about 3.4%. The source material was PBMCs. These receptors all come from a female donor in good health and CMV-seronegative.

The J gene is TRBJ1-1, the V gene TRBV2; 7 bases are a match to TRBD1. The V gene's germline CDR1 is SNHLY and CDR2 FYNNEI. This CDR3 has 14 amino acids. The V segment lost 6 bases and the J segment 6 bases; nucleotides outside the gene matches: 10. The DNA of the CDR3 is TGTGCCAGCAGCGTTATTCAGGGGGTAGCTGAAGCTTTCTTT. Amino acid sequence: CASSVIQGVAEAFF.

This clone was detected a few times. The chain has TRBV5-4 and TRBJ2-7; D possibly corresponds to TRBD1 (6 bases). The CDR3 has 13 amino acids. Germline-derived CDR1 and CDR2 are SGHNT and YYREEE (reference sequence). Trimming shortened V by 0 bases and J by 6 bases, and 10 bases separated the two germline ends. The CDR3 is CASSLEQGIEQYF. In DNA, the CDR3 is TGTGCCAGCAGCTTGGAACAGGGTATCGAGCAGTACTTC.

The rearrangement links TRBV9 to TRBJ2-3, with D possibly matching TRBD2 (5 bases). The CDR3 spans 15 residues. V was pared by 2 bases and J by 2 bases, with 12 bases between. CDR1 is SGDLS, CDR2 YYNGEE, per germline. CDR3 loop: CASSVVGAFTDTQYF. The CDR3 DNA sequence: TGTGCCAGCAGCGTCGTGGGAGCCTTCACAGATACGCAGTATTTT. The variable domain in full, completed from reference TRBV9 and TRBJ2-3, reads DSGVTQTPKHLITATGQRVTLRCSPRSGDLSVYWYQQSLDQGLQFLIQYYNGEERAKGNILERFSAQQFPDLHSELNLSSLELGDSALYFCASSVVGAFTDTQYFGPGTRLTVL.

The V call is TRBV4-1, the J call TRBJ2-3, with D perhaps TRBD1 (6 bases). Germline V gene sequence: CDR1 MGHRA, CDR2 YSYEKL. The CDR3 sequence is 15 residues long. V was shortened by 4 bases and J by 2 bases, with 13 bases between the two germline ends. In nucleotides, the CDR3 is TGCGCCAGCAGCCGGGTACAGGGTAACACAGATACGCAGTATTTT. As protein: CASSRVQGNTDTQYF.

V and J are TRBV14 and TRBJ1-2, with D perhaps TRBD1 (6 bases). V was trimmed by 4 bases and J by 8 bases, leaving 14 bases between them. The CDR3 runs to 13 residues. Germline lookup yields CDR1 SGHDN and CDR2 FVKESK. CDR3 residues: CASSLRLTGGYTF. CDR3 coding DNA: TGTGCCAGCAGCCTCCGACTCACAGGGGGCTACACCTTC.

The chain employs TRBV4-1 and TRBJ2-1, with 13 nucleotides matching TRBD2. Germline V gives CDR1 MGHRA, CDR2 YSYEKL. This CDR3 is 16 amino acids long. The ends lost 5 bases at V and 10 bases at J; junction bases unmatched: 11. The CDR3: CASSSPTSGGPREQFF. CDR3 nucleotide sequence: TGCGCCAGCAGCTCCCCGACTAGCGGGGGGCCACGGGAGCAGTTCTTC.

The chain uses TRBV11-2 and TRBJ2-1; the match to TRBD2 covers 10 bases. In germline, CDR1 is SGHAT, CDR2 FQNNGV. This CDR3 contains 15 residues. V was pared by 1 base and J by 6 bases, with 3 bases of the junction left unmatched. The DNA of the CDR3 is TGTGCCAGCAGCTTAGGGCTAGCGGGAGTCAATGAGCAGTTCTTC. As protein: CASSLGLAGVNEQFF. Supplemented by reference TRBV11-2 and TRBJ2-1, the full variable domain reads EAGVAQSPRYKIIEKRQSVAFWCNPISGHATLYWYQQILGQGPKLLIQFQNNGVVDDSQLPKDRFSAERLKGVDSTLKIQPAKLEDSAVYLCASSLGLAGVNEQFFGPGTRLTVL.

V is TRBV5-1 and J is TRBJ2-2; weak D call: TRBD1 (5 bases). CDR1 and CDR2 (germline): SGHRS, YFSETQ. The CDR3 has 14 amino acids. Trimming cost V 2 bases and J 5 bases, with 10 bases left between them. The CDR3 region has the DNA TGCGCCAGCAGCTTACAGGTGGGGACCGGGGAGCTGTTTTTT. Protein sequence: CASSLQVGTGELFF.

This chain uses TRBV30 with TRBJ2-7; tentatively, D is TRBD1 (5 bases). V lost 5 bases to trimming and J lost 7 bases, with 12 bases between them. The germline CDR1 and CDR2 sequences are GTSNPN and SVGIG (reference sequence). The CDR3 totals 11 residues. CDR3 residues: CAWGIDSEQYF. DNA of the CDR3: TGTGCCTGGGGAATCGACAGTGAGCAGTACTTC.

The CDR3 protein is CASRSFRDTSYEQYF. Written as DNA, the CDR3 is TGTGCCAGCAGGTCATTCCGGGACACCTCCTACGAGCAGTACTTC. This chain links TRBV5-4 with TRBJ2-7; TRBD1 is a possible D gene (6 bases). V lost 5 bases to trimming and J lost 0 bases, with 15 bases between them. Germline CDR1 and CDR2: SGHNT and YYREEE (reference sequence). The CDR3 runs to 15 residues. Together with reference TRBV5-4 and TRBJ2-7, the CDR3 gives the full variable domain: ETGVTQSPTHLIKTRGQQVTLRCSSQSGHNTVSWYQQALGQGPQFIFQYYREEENGRGNFPPRFSGLQFPNYSSELNVNALELDDSALYLCASRSFRDTSYEQYFGPGTRLTVT.

The V gene is TRBV15, the J gene TRBJ2-2; 10 nucleotides line up with TRBD1. Germline trimming cut 0 bases from V and 3 bases from J; bases unmatched to any gene: 19. The CDR3 covers 22 residues. Germline V lookup: CDR1 LNHNV, CDR2 YYDKDF (reference sequence). As DNA, the CDR3 is TGTGCCACCAGCAGAGATCGGGGATTCGGGACAGGGGTCTTGAGGGACACCGGGGAGCTGTTTTTT. Protein product: CATSRDRGFGTGVLRDTGELFF.

The rearrangement joins TRBV7-9 to TRBJ2-7; possible D gene TRBD2, 6 bases. This CDR3 is 14 amino acids long. Germline V gene data show CDR1 as SEHNR and CDR2 as FQNEAQ (reference sequence). The germline V and J ends were trimmed by 1 base and 6 bases, with 13 bases remaining between them. The CDR3 DNA is TGTGCCAGCAGCTTAGGTTCAGGGAGGTTCGAGCAGTACTTC. Translated: CASSLGSGRFEQYF.

The chain is built from TRBV25-1 and TRBJ1-1; no reliable D call. Germline V gene sequence: CDR1 MGHDK, CDR2 SYGVNS. The V end lost 7 bases, the J end lost 3 bases, and 9 bases lay between the germline ends. The CDR3 covers 12 residues. The CDR3 loop reads CASTSSHTEAFF. The DNA of the CDR3 is TGTGCCAGCACCTCTAGTCACACTGAAGCTTTCTTT.

This chain links TRBV30 with TRBJ1-2; 8 bases match TRBD1. Germline V gene sequence: CDR1 GTSNPN, CDR2 SVGIG (reference sequence). V gave up 1 base and J gave up 2 bases; unmatched junction bases: 0. The CDR3 is 13 amino acids. CDR3 nucleotide sequence: TGTGCCTGGAGTGACAGGGGGAACTATGGCTACACCTTC. Encoded protein: CAWSDRGNYGYTF.